This paragraph reports one TCR beta chain. The sample is drawn from a study of cytomegalovirus exposure and HLA in healthy donors. The V gene end was trimmed by 5 bases and the J gene end by 7 bases; junction bases not matched to a gene: 9. Germline lookup yields CDR1 SGHNT and CDR2 YYREEE (reference sequence). This CDR3 is built from 13 residues. Use of 60 Vbeta and 13 Jbeta primers characterized the PCR. Method: immunoSEQ multiplex PCR; TCRdb's copy keeps in-frame clones and lacks some. The data hold 150,000 to 180,000 clones, with approximately 80% observed a single time. The specimen sequenced was PBMCs. The TCR originated in a man under 40 in good health and CMV-seropositive. The rearrangement links TRBV5-4 to TRBJ2-7; 7 nucleotides agree with TRBD1. The CDR3 coding sequence is TGTGCCAGCAGAACGGACAGGCTTGGGGAGCAGTACTTC. It codes for CASRTDRLGEQYF.